The present TCR beta chain was sequenced within a study of OX40 agonist ivuxolimab in advanced cancers. In the study overall: Ivuxolimab, which is an agonistic anti-OX40 (CD134) antibody, was administered to the patients. Study-wide points: Nonresponders included some who also had low normalized T-cell clonal expansion.

TCRdb keeps only in-frame clones here, not all; method: immunoSEQ multiplex PCR. The sample consists of more than 35,000 clones, 65% to 85% of them appearing once. Comments on this clone: What it binds is not known.

Trimming took 2 bases from V and 0 from J, leaving 11 bases between them. The CDR3 extends over 16 amino acids. The germline CDR1 and CDR2 sequences are WNHNN and SYGVQD (reference sequence). This chain joins TRBV10-1 and TRBJ2-1; D uncertain. This sequence was found in an adult with an advanced solid tumor such as melanoma, head and neck, liver or kidney cancer. The specimen comprised CD4+ or CD8+ T cells sorted from blood, sampled in a trial of the OX40 agonist ivuxolimab. CDR3 sequence: CASSEKLQSSYNEQFF. The CDR3 DNA sequence: TGCGCCAGCAGTGAGAAGCTACAGAGCTCCTACAATGAGCAGTTCTTC.